This TCR beta chain was retrieved from a study of CD8 T cells in ankylosing spondylitis. This clonotype was picked up one time. Its specificity is unknown. For TCR beta, libraries came from quantitative 5'-RACE with molecular barcodes. TCRdb fed the 5' RACE reads into MiXCR, producing one record per CDR3 protein. The top ten hold less than 9.5% of the sample, which has approximately 300,000 distinct CDR3 sequences, about 20% seen once. Study-wide points: Significantly higher representation of disease-linked clones was reported for matched ankylosing spondylitis synovial fluid. Ankylosing spondylitis blood seemed to carry a telltale TCR beta motif made of roughly eight highly homologous variants. Peripheral blood held disease-linked clones only at relatively low frequency, and these were CD8+.

Germline V gene sequence: CDR1 KGHDR, CDR2 SFDVKD. The CDR3 totals 16 residues. Between the trimmed V and J ends, which lost 6 bases and 6 bases, there was a span of 19 bases. The receptor's source is a male donor with ankylosing spondylitis or in good health (not recorded which). The chain links TRBV24-1 to TRBJ2-2; D may be TRBD2 (7 bases). Input material: blood, either unsorted or a sorted T cell fraction (not recorded which). CDR3 residues: CATSSRGAQAAGELFF. The CDR3 DNA is TGTGCCACCAGTTCCCGGGGGGCTCAGGCCGCCGGGGAGCTGTTTTTT.